Below are 25 T cell receptor beta chains sequenced from a single sample in a study of T cells in Graves' hyperthyroidism and ophthalmopathy. TCR beta CDR3 sequences were amplified from RNA transcripts. HTBI primers were the set used in a first-round RT-PCR of the TCR CDR3. TCRdb re-called the multiplex PCR reads with MiXCR, one entry per CDR3 protein. This table holds about 560,000 distinct CDR3 sequences, approximately 15% found once. The sequencing sample was made of blood. All receptors come from a woman aged 18-30 years with Graves' hyperthyroidism.

This CDR3 is CASSGAAGTASNQPQHF. The CDR3 coding sequence is TGCGCCAGCAGTGGCGCAGCAGGGACAGCTAGCAATCAGCCCCAGCATTTT. The chain carries TRBV10-2 and TRBJ1-5; 7 nucleotides match TRBD1. J was trimmed by 0 bases and V by 4 bases; bases with no gene match: 9. The CDR3 consists of 17 residues. Germline V lookup: CDR1 WSHSY, CDR2 SAAADI.

This clonotype was seen many times. V gene TRBV3-1 combines with J gene TRBJ1-1, with 8 bases aligning to TRBD1. V was pared by 4 bases and J by 2 bases, with 3 bases of the junction left unmatched. The CDR3 length is 14 residues. CDR1 is LGHDT and CDR2 is YNNKEL in the germline V gene (reference sequence). The CDR3 bases are TGTGCCAGCAGCCGGACAGGGTCAAACACTGAAGCTTTCTTT. Translated, it gives CASSRTGSNTEAFF.

Ten or more counts support this clonotype. The V and J genes are TRBV13 and TRBJ1-1; D unresolved. Germline CDR1 and CDR2: PRHDT and FYEKMQ (reference sequence). Trimming pared 0 bases from V and 1 base from J, leaving 15 bases between. The CDR3 totals 17 residues. The CDR3 protein is CASSLGLAGRANTEAFF. The CDR3 DNA is TGTGCCAGCAGCTTAGGCCTGGCTGGTCGGGCGAACACTGAAGCTTTCTTT.

This clonotype was observed a few times. This rearrangement joins TRBV9 to TRBJ1-6; TRBD1 might be the D (5 bases). Trimming pared 2 bases from V and 9 bases from J, leaving 15 bases between. This CDR3 comprises 15 residues. The V gene's germline CDR1 is SGDLS and CDR2 YYNGEE. Here the CDR3 reads CASSVGAPRGSPLHF. The CDR3 bases are TGTGCCAGCAGCGTCGGGGCCCCAAGAGGTTCACCCCTCCACTTT. The variable domain in full, completed from reference TRBV9 and TRBJ1-6, reads DSGVTQTPKHLITATGQRVTLRCSPRSGDLSVYWYQQSLDQGLQFLIQYYNGEERAKGNILERFSAQQFPDLHSELNLSSLELGDSALYFCASSVGAPRGSPLHFGNGTRLTVT.

This clonotype was observed many times. The rearrangement joins TRBV10-2 to TRBJ1-5; D not certain. Trimming removed 4 bases from V and 4 bases from J, with 8 bases in between. Germline V gene lookup returns CDR1 WSHSY and CDR2 SAAADI. The CDR3 sequence is 13 residues long. CDR3 region: CASSVPGNQPQHF. CDR3 bases: TGCGCCAGCAGTGTCCCTGGGAATCAGCCCCAGCATTTT.

CDR3 bases: TGTGCCAGTAGCCAGGGGACAGTTCCCACCGGGGAGCTGTTTTTT. This encodes CASSQGTVPTGELFF. The J gene is TRBJ2-2, the V gene TRBV19, with 7 bases fitting TRBD1. V lost 6 bases, J lost 4 bases, and 8 bases stayed unmatched. CDR1 is LNHDA and CDR2 is SQIVND in the germline V gene (reference sequence). This CDR3 is 15 amino acids long.

The CDR3 DNA reads TGTGCCAGCAGCGTAGGGGGGCGGGGGGACAATGAGCAGTTCTTC. Protein product: CASSVGGRGDNEQFF. The chain links TRBV9 to TRBJ2-1, with 8 bases lining up with TRBD2. CDR1 is SGDLS and CDR2 is YYNGEE in the germline V gene. CDR3 length: 15 amino acids. J lost 5 bases, V lost 0 bases, and 4 bases had no gene match. Drawing the rest from reference TRBV9 and TRBJ2-1, the complete variable domain is DSGVTQTPKHLITATGQRVTLRCSPRSGDLSVYWYQQSLDQGLQFLIQYYNGEERAKGNILERFSAQQFPDLHSELNLSSLELGDSALYFCASSVGGRGDNEQFFGPGTRLTVL.

The V and J genes are TRBV29-1 and TRBJ2-1; 9 bases line up with TRBD1. The germline gives CDR1 SQVTM, CDR2 ANQGSEA. J was trimmed by 7 bases and V by 5 bases; bases with no gene match: 12. The CDR3 consists of 15 residues. Here the CDR3 reads CSVLGGDRVGNEQFF. The CDR3 bases are TGCAGCGTTCTAGGTGGGGACAGGGTAGGTAATGAGCAGTTCTTC.

This clonotype appeared a few times. The rearrangement joins TRBV4-3 to TRBJ1-1; D call uncertain. Germline values: CDR1 LGHNA, CDR2 YSLEER. V lost 0 bases, J lost 2 bases, and 10 bases lay in between. The CDR3 covers 15 residues. DNA of the CDR3: TGCGCCAGCAGCCAAGAGCCAGGTCCTAACACTGAAGCTTTCTTT. It is translated as CASSQEPGPNTEAFF.

This clonotype was detected ten times or more. This chain connects TRBV7-2 to TRBJ2-3; D remains ambiguous. This CDR3 region has 12 residues. Germline CDR1 and CDR2: SGHTA and FQGNSA. With 4 bases removed from V and 6 bases from J, the gap between germline ends came to 8 bases. The DNA of the CDR3 is TGTGCCAGCAGCTACTACGGCGATACGCAGTATTTT. Translation gives CASSYYGDTQYF.

The gene calls are TRBV7-2 and TRBJ2-7, with D unresolved. CDR3 size: 13 residues. With 5 bases removed from V and 0 bases from J, the gap between germline ends came to 8 bases. Germline values: CDR1 SGHTA, CDR2 FQGNSA. CDR3 protein: CASSAKSSYEQYF. CDR3 DNA: TGTGCCAGCAGCGCCAAGAGCTCCTACGAGCAGTACTTC.

This clonotype was detected many times. The V and J genes are TRBV7-2 and TRBJ2-7; D gene unclear. CDR3 length equals 11 residues. CDR1 and CDR2 (germline): SGHTA, FQGNSA. V was pared by 8 bases and J by 0 bases, with 5 bases between. DNA of the CDR3: TGTGCCAGCGGCGTCTCCTACGAGCAGTACTTC. Protein: CASGVSYEQYF.

For the CDR3, the DNA is TGTGCCTGGAGTAGTACACCGGGTCACCGGGGAGAGCAGTTCTTC. It specifies CAWSSTPGHRGEQFF. The chain combines TRBV30 with TRBJ2-1; TRBD2 is a possible D gene (5 bases). The germline gives CDR1 GTSNPN, CDR2 SVGIG (reference sequence). Between the trimmed V and J ends, which lost 2 bases and 10 bases, there was a span of 21 bases. The CDR3 is made up of 15 amino acids.

This clonotype has more than one count but fewer than ten. The V and J genes are TRBV12-3 or TRBV12-4 and TRBJ1-4; 9 bases line up with TRBD1. The CDR3 spans 13 residues. V was clipped by 6 bases and J by 8 bases; unmatched bases: 4. The CDR3 loop reads CASSGTGNEKLFF. The CDR3 DNA reads as TGTGCCAGCAGCGGGACAGGGAACGAAAAACTGTTTTTT.

The rearrangement uses TRBV12-3 or TRBV12-4 and TRBJ2-3, with 10 bases matching TRBD2. This CDR3 is 17 amino acids long. Germline trimming cut 6 bases from V and 7 bases from J; bases unmatched to any gene: 16. CDR3 amino acids: CASSQKQLAGRLHTQYF. The CDR3, as DNA: TGTGCCAGCAGCCAAAAACAACTAGCGGGAAGGCTCCATACGCAGTATTTT.

This chain uses TRBV20-1 with TRBJ2-3, with 7 bases that match TRBD2. The CDR3 contains 15 residues. The junction had 9 bases not matched to a gene; V was cut back by 3 bases and J by 3 bases. Germline loops: CDR1 DFQATT, CDR2 SNEGSKA (reference sequence). The DNA of the CDR3 is TGCAGTGCTAGTCCCCCCCTAGCGGTAACAGATACGCAGTATTTT. It yields the protein CSASPPLAVTDTQYF.

At least ten counts were recorded for this clonotype. The CDR3 sequence is CASSLRVSPGETQYF. For the CDR3, the DNA is TGTGCCAGCAGCCTGCGGGTTTCTCCTGGGGAGACCCAGTACTTC. The chain employs TRBV28 and TRBJ2-5, with a weak D call TRBD2 (5 bases). The CDR3 runs to 15 residues. V lost 6 bases and J lost 5, with 19 bases in between. The germline gives CDR1 MDHEN, CDR2 SYDVKM.

This chain links TRBV27 with TRBJ1-4, with D possibly being TRBD1 (5 bases). Trimming left V 5 bases short and J 8 bases short, with 18 bases between. The CDR3 is 15 residues long. Germline CDR1 MNHEY, CDR2 SMNVEV (reference sequence). The DNA for the CDR3 is TGTGCCAGCAGTAGGCAGGGAGCCGAGCAAGAAAAACTGTTTTTT. This codes for CASSRQGAEQEKLFF.

Many counts were recorded for this clonotype. The rearrangement links TRBV7-8 to TRBJ2-4; TRBD1 agrees at 8 bases. Germline values: CDR1 SGHVS, CDR2 FQNEAQ. The ends lost 4 bases at V and 7 bases at J; junction bases unmatched: 12. This CDR3 is built from 16 residues. CDR3 sequence: CASSYKTRTGRNIQYF. The CDR3 nucleotides are TGTGCCAGCAGCTACAAGACCCGGACAGGGAGGAACATTCAGTACTTC.

There are many counts of this clonotype. This chain joins TRBV11-3 and TRBJ1-1; tentatively, D is TRBD1 (5 bases). The CDR3 contains 13 residues. CDR1 and CDR2 (germline): SGHNT, YENEEA. V lost 5 bases and J 5 bases, leaving 12 bases between the germline ends. CDR3 sequence reads: CASSQRDETEAFF. CDR3 sequence (DNA): TGTGCCAGCAGCCAACGGGACGAGACTGAAGCTTTCTTT.

Of note for this clonotype: At one of its ends the junction is not consistent with the germline gene, which may arise from a read error. This chain links TRBV7-7 with TRBJ2-1; 9 positions match TRBD1. CDR1 is SSHAT, CDR2 FNYEAQ, per germline (reference sequence). The CDR3 covers 16 residues. CDR3 region: CASSYGRDRAFGEQFF. CDR3 bases: TGTGCTAGCAGCTACGGCCGGGACAGGGCCTTCGGTGAGCAGTTCTTC. Full variable domain (remainder filled in from reference TRBV7-7 and TRBJ2-1): GAGVSQSPRYKVTKRGQDVTLRCDPISSHATLYWYQQALGQGPEFLTYFNYEAQPDKSGLPSDRFSAERPEGSISTLTIQRTEQRDSAMYRCASSYGRDRAFGEQFFGPGTRLTVL.

The rearrangement joins TRBV28 to TRBJ2-1; TRBD2 matches 8 bases. Germline values: CDR1 MDHEN, CDR2 SYDVKM. V lost 6 bases to trimming and J lost 5 bases; unmatched junction nucleotides: 15. This CDR3 spans 17 amino acids. CDR3 region: CASSPEPAGGFHNEQFF. CDR3 nucleotides: TGTGCCAGCAGCCCCGAACCTGCGGGGGGATTCCACAATGAGCAGTTCTTC. Together with reference TRBV28 and TRBJ2-1, the CDR3 gives the full variable domain: DVKVTQSSRYLVKRTGEKVFLECVQDMDHENMFWYRQDPGLGLRLIYFSYDVKMKEKGDIPEGYSVSREKKERFSLILESASTNQTSMYLCASSPEPAGGFHNEQFFGPGTRLTVL.

The J gene is TRBJ2-1, the V gene TRBV20-1, with D maybe TRBD2 (5 bases). This CDR3 is built from 17 residues. Germline V gene sequence: CDR1 DFQATT, CDR2 SNEGSKA (reference sequence). V lost 3 bases and J 5 bases, leaving 23 bases between the germline ends. CDR3 nucleotides: TGCAGTGCTAGGACCCCTTATAGGTCTAGCAGAGACAATGAGCAGTTCTTC. Residues: CSARTPYRSSRDNEQFF.

This clonotype was counted many times. This rearrangement joins TRBV12-3 or TRBV12-4 to TRBJ1-5; the match to TRBD1 covers 12 bases. CDR3 length: 18 amino acids. With 6 bases clipped from V and 3 bases from J, the junction kept 12 bases outside the gene matches. CDR3 coding DNA: TGTGCCAGCAGCCTACGGCGGGGACAGGGGGCCGCCAATCAGCCCCAGCATTTT. As protein: CASSLRRGQGAANQPQHF.

The sample holds one count of this clonotype. The junction shows a germline mismatch at one end, possibly a read error. J is TRBJ2-5 and V is TRBV7-2, with D tentatively TRBD2 (6 bases). Germline values: CDR1 SGHTA, CDR2 FQGNSA. The CDR3 is made up of 15 amino acids. The CDR3, as DNA: TGTGCCAGCAGCCGTACCAGGACTATAGGAGAGACCCGGTACTTC. Protein product: CASSRTRTIGETRYF. Filled out from reference TRBV7-2 and TRBJ2-5, the complete variable domain reads GAGVSQSPSNKVTEKGKDVELRCDPISGHTALYWYRQSLGQGLEFLIYFQGNSAPDKSGLPSDRFSAERTGGSVSTLTIQRTQQEDSAVYLCASSRTRTIGETRYFGPGTRLLVL.